A single T cell receptor (beta chain) is shown here with its context. This clonotype was counted ten times or more. Which antigen it targets is not known. No base-level quality is on record; no much larger clone is a single base apart. This specimen's treatment or condition label, interpreted: allogeneic hematopoietic cell transplantation with graft depleted of TCRalphabeta T cells and CD19 B cells. TCRalphabeta/CD19-depleted allogeneic hematopoietic cell grafts were given to the transplant recipients, all of whom were children. Library preparation was by PCR. Sequencing took place on an Illumina HiSeq 2500. TCR library preparation used molecular barcoding, with unique molecular identifiers applied to normalize quantification of the TCRbeta repertoire. TCRdb ran its own pipeline on the public reads, namely fastp trimming at Q25 and MiXCR clone calling, and kept in-frame beta chains. Records with the same CDR3 protein are collapsed into one entry carrying the most frequent genes and DNA. Present in this sample are about 200,000 distinct CDR3 sequences, approximately 8.4% of which were seen just once. Roughly a third of the sample comes from the top ten.

This sample was included in a study of T-cell reconstitution after alpha-beta-depleted transplantation in children (dated by TCRdb to 2016 to 2017). As for the study more broadly: The study quantitatively tracked T-cell immune reconstitution after TCRalphabeta/CD19-depleted allogeneic hematopoietic cell transplantation in children using TCR repertoire profiling. Beyond this particular receptor, the publication reports: In some patients, the high TCRbeta diversity seen at day 60 was put down to recipient T cells and intrathymic progenitors that had survived conditioning. Apparently early alphabetaT-cell count recovery about two months after transplant reportedly relied on only several hundred rapidly expanded clones derived from non-depleted graft cells. Over subsequent months, a decline in hyperexpanded clone frequencies was noted, and after one year, T-cell counts and TCRbeta diversity were mostly ascribed to newly produced T cells.

V is reduced by 5 bases and J by 1 base, leaving a spacing of 12 bases between them. Measured from the cysteine to the phenylalanine, the CDR3 is 14 residues long. Only the CDR3 part of the read is kept: 42 bases, read in frame from the first base. The receptor was isolated from a male patient between 2 and 9 years old who had a stem cell transplant for acute myeloid leukemia, so the T cells may come from the graft donor. Here the sequenced sample was PBMCs, mostly from graft donor cells, taken 360 days after TCRalphabeta/CD19-depleted stem cell transplant. The chain joins TRBV12-3 or TRBV12-4 to TRBJ2-7; a tentative D call is TRBD1 (5 bases match). The sequenced DNA is TGTGCCAGCAGTACTCAGGGAATTTCCTACGAGCAGTACTTC. Its amino acids are CASSTQGISYEQYF.